Listed here are 11 T cell receptor beta chains from one sample, sequenced in a study of neurological immune-mediated disorders. TCRdb reprocessed the 5' RACE reads with MiXCR, giving one entry per CDR3 protein. The sample consists of 66,000 or so distinct CDR3 sequences, around 5.2% of them appearing once. The sample was PBMCs. All receptors derive from a woman between 25 and 40 years old with multiple sclerosis.

The chain combines TRBV27 with TRBJ1-4; maybe TRBD1 (6 bases). The CDR3 contains 14 residues. Trimming took off 8 bases at V and 4 bases at J, with 14 bases between the two ends. Germline V gene data show CDR1 as MNHEY and CDR2 as SMNVEV (reference sequence). The CDR3 DNA reads TGTGCCAGCCCCGGCAGGGGTTTTAATGAAAAACTGTTTTTT. The encoded protein is CASPGRGFNEKLFF.

V and J are TRBV7-8 and TRBJ2-3; D gene unclear. CDR1 SGHVS and CDR2 FQNEAQ come from the germline V gene. CDR3 size: 17 residues. Trimming shortened V by 2 bases and J by 0 bases, and 15 bases separated the two germline ends. In DNA form, the CDR3 reads TGTGCCAGCAGCTTAAACCGCGGTGTCAAGAGCACAGATACGCAGTATTTT. Translation: CASSLNRGVKSTDTQYF.

Details on this clonotype: At one of its ends the junction is not consistent with the germline gene, which may arise from a read error. The chain combines TRBV12-3 or TRBV12-4 with TRBJ1-5, with 9 positions matching TRBD1. This CDR3 is built from 18 residues. CDR3 nucleotides: TGTGCCAGCAGAATGGACAGGGGTAGGAGTTTCGGCAATCAGCCCCAGAATTTT. Protein sequence: CASRMDRGRSFGNQPQNF.

This clonotype was detected ten times or more. The chain links TRBV2 to TRBJ2-1; 8 bases agree with TRBD1. V was pared by 5 bases and J by 6 bases, with 6 bases of the junction left unmatched. Germline CDR1 and CDR2: SNHLY and FYNNEI. This CDR3 has 14 amino acids. CDR3 amino acids: CASSLQGGLNEQFF. The DNA for the CDR3 is TGTGCCAGCAGTCTACAGGGGGGACTCAATGAGCAGTTCTTC. Full variable domain (rest looked up from reference TRBV2 and TRBJ2-1): EPEVTQTPSHQVTQMGQEVILRCVPISNHLYFYWYRQILGQKVEFLVSFYNNEISEKSEIFDDQFSVERPDGSNFTLKIRSTKLEDSAMYFCASSLQGGLNEQFFGPGTRLTVL.

This clonotype was recorded many times. This sequence joins TRBV5-1 and TRBJ2-2; D unresolved. The V end was cut by 5 bases, the J end by 5 bases, with 10 bases between. In germline, CDR1 is SGHRS, CDR2 YFSETQ. This CDR3 has 13 amino acids. CDR3 amino acids: CASREATTGELFF. CDR3 sequence (DNA): TGCGCCAGCAGGGAAGCGACTACCGGGGAGCTGTTTTTT.

There are many counts of this clonotype. This chain links TRBV4-2 with TRBJ1-1; 7 positions agree with TRBD1. Germline V gene lookup returns CDR1 LGHNA and CDR2 YNFKEQ. The CDR3 extends over 15 amino acids. With 0 bases clipped from V and 2 bases from J, the junction kept 3 bases outside the gene matches. CDR3 in DNA: TGTGCCAGCAGCCAAGAGGGACAGACAAACACTGAAGCTTTCTTT. This encodes CASSQEGQTNTEAFF.

This clonotype occurred many times. This sequence joins TRBV5-1 and TRBJ2-1; 11 bases line up with TRBD1. CDR3 length: 15 amino acids. CDR1 is SGHRS and CDR2 is YFSETQ in the germline V gene. V shed 0 bases and J 6 bases; nucleotides not matched to a gene: 2. CDR3 DNA sequence: TGCGCCAGCAGCTTGGTCGGGACAGGGGGCAATGAGCAGTTCTTC. Translation gives CASSLVGTGGNEQFF.

This clonotype occurred many times. For the CDR3, the DNA is TGTGCCAGCAGCAAGTTTGGGGCAGGGGGCATCCCGGAGACCCAGTACTTC. This codes for CASSKFGAGGIPETQYF. The chain combines TRBV21-1 with TRBJ2-5; the table's D gene call, TRBD1, was not cross checked with the DNA. TRBV21-1 is flagged as a pseudogene. The CDR3 runs 17 residues.

This clonotype was observed a few times. The chain is built from TRBV7-9 and TRBJ1-4; 7 nucleotides match TRBD1. The germline CDR1 and CDR2 sequences are SEHNR and FQNEAQ (reference sequence). The CDR3 runs to 16 residues. With V trimmed by 5 bases and J by 0 bases, 6 bases remained unmatched. CDR3 region: CASSPGGQATNEKLFF. DNA for the CDR3: TGTGCCAGCAGCCCGGGAGGACAGGCAACTAATGAAAAACTGTTTTTT. The whole variable domain, filled in from reference TRBV7-9 and TRBJ1-4, reads DTGVSQNPRHKITKRGQNVTFRCDPISEHNRLYWYRQTLGQGPEFLTYFQNEAQLEKSRLLSDRFSAERPKGSFSTLEIQRTEQGDSAMYLCASSPGGQATNEKLFFGSGTQLSVL.

This clonotype was seen many times. The chain uses TRBV10-3 and TRBJ2-3, with TRBD1 matching 7 bases. The J segment lost 2 bases and the V segment lost 7 bases, leaving 3 bases of the junction unmatched. Germline CDR1 and CDR2: ENHRY and SYGVKD. The CDR3 covers 13 residues. The CDR3 DNA sequence: TGTGCCATCAAGGGGGCTGACACAGATACGCAGTATTTT. The encoded protein is CAIKGADTDTQYF.

This rearrangement joins TRBV5-1 to TRBJ1-1; 11 bases agree with TRBD1. J was trimmed by 4 bases and V by 6 bases; bases with no gene match: 8. The CDR3 runs 15 residues. Germline CDR1 SGHRS, CDR2 YFSETQ. DNA of the CDR3: TGCGCCAGCATCCGGACAGGGGGCGCGAGCACTGAAGCTTTCTTT. Protein: CASIRTGGASTEAFF. Looking up the rest from reference TRBV5-1 and TRBJ1-1 gives the full variable domain: KAGVTQTPRYLIKTRGQQVTLSCSPISGHRSVSWYQQTPGQGLQFLFEYFSETQRNKGNFPGRFSGRQFSNSRSEMNVSTLELGDSALYLCASIRTGGASTEAFFGQGTRLTVV.